Each of the 23 T cell receptor beta chains below was sequenced from the same sample in a study of blood T cells in healthy people across ages. For the second PCR, which ran for 7 to 11 cycles, a sample-barcoded 5' primer and a J-beta primer mix were used. TCRdb processed the 5' RACE reads anew with MiXCR; each CDR3 protein has one entry. The table lists hundreds of thousands of distinct CDR3 sequences, around 25% of them singletons. These data were likewise used in another study, on T cells of mothers and their children.

Sample: blood. These receptors were obtained from a boy between 10 and 17 years old in good health.

The chain uses TRBV11-1 and TRBJ2-2; D unresolved. Germline V CDR1 and CDR2: SGHAT, FQDESV (reference sequence). Trimming shortened V by 6 bases and J by 0 bases, and 11 bases separated the two germline ends. This CDR3 comprises 15 residues. The CDR3 region has the DNA TGTGCCAGCAGTCCATCGGCAACGAACACCGGGGAGCTGTTTTTT. Protein sequence: CASSPSATNTGELFF.

This clonotype was seen more than once but under ten times. The V and J genes are TRBV13 and TRBJ2-7, with 7 bases aligning to TRBD1. This CDR3 comprises 13 residues. V lost 1 base, J lost 8 bases, and 5 bases stayed unmatched. CDR1 and CDR2 from the germline V gene are PRHDT and FYEKMQ (reference sequence). Here the CDR3 reads CASSLEAGGKQYF. The CDR3 DNA reads TGTGCCAGCAGCTTAGAAGCAGGGGGAAAGCAGTACTTC.

The V gene is TRBV7-2, the J gene TRBJ2-5; D might be TRBD2 (5 bases). The tail of the sequence fits TRBJ2-1 better, so the J call may be wrong. The germline V gene has CDR1 SGHTA and CDR2 FQGNSA. The CDR3 contains 15 residues. In nucleotides, the CDR3 is TGTGCCATCCCGATGAAAAGATCCCTAGCATTTGAGCAGTTCTTC. This translates into CAIPMKRSLAFEQFF.

This clonotype was picked up a small number of times. The rearrangement links TRBV5-6 to TRBJ2-7; TRBD1 or TRBD2 may be the D gene (7 bases each). With 2 bases removed from V and 1 base from J, the gap between germline ends came to 13 bases. The CDR3 is 15 amino acids. Germline V gene sequence: CDR1 SGHDT, CDR2 YYEEEE. The CDR3 protein is CASSLGTAGSYEQYF. CDR3 nucleotides: TGTGCCAGCAGCTTAGGGACAGCGGGGTCCTACGAGCAGTACTTC.

The CDR3 DNA sequence: TGTGCCAGCAGCTGCACTACAGGGACCTACGAGCAGTACTTC. It codes for CASSCTTGTYEQYF. This chain uses TRBV5-6 with TRBJ2-7; a weak D match, TRBD1 (6 bases). This CDR3 is 14 amino acids long. Germline CDR1 reads SGHDT; CDR2 reads YYEEEE. V lost 3 bases and J 2 bases, leaving 12 bases between the germline ends.

Written as DNA, the CDR3 is TGTGCCAGCAGCTTAGGTGGGACTAGCGGGAGGAGAAATGAGCAGTTCTTC. This codes for CASSLGGTSGRRNEQFF. The chain carries TRBV7-2 and TRBJ2-1; 15 bases are a match to TRBD2. The germline V gene encodes CDR1 SGHTA and CDR2 FQGNSA. With 1 base clipped from V and 7 bases from J, the junction kept 5 bases outside the gene matches. This CDR3 is built from 17 residues.

This sequence joins TRBV27 and TRBJ2-7; TRBD2 agrees at 8 bases. Unmatched junction bases numbered 7, after V lost 8 bases and J lost 10 bases. Germline V lookup: CDR1 MNHEY, CDR2 SMNVEV (reference sequence). The CDR3 has 11 residues. The CDR3 nucleotides are TGTGCCAGCCGGGAGGGGGTGAGACAGTACTTC. This translates into CASREGVRQYF.

This clonotype was seen many times. The V call is TRBV5-1, the J call TRBJ2-1; no firm D call. V was cut by 4 bases and J by 8 bases, with 10 bases left in between. This CDR3 spans 12 amino acids. Germline V gene lookup returns CDR1 SGHRS and CDR2 YFSETQ. CDR3 in DNA: TGCGCCAGCAGCCGCGGTGGAGATGAGCAGTTCTTC. As protein: CASSRGGDEQFF.

This clonotype occurred a few times. V is TRBV10-3 and J is TRBJ2-7; the match to TRBD2 covers 13 bases. Germline assignment: CDR1 ENHRY and CDR2 SYGVKD. V gave up 3 bases and J gave up 5 bases; unmatched junction bases: 7. The CDR3 is 16 amino acids. DNA of the CDR3: TGTGCCATCAGTGACCCCGGACTAGCGGGAGTTCACGAGCAGTACTTC. It is translated as CAISDPGLAGVHEQYF.

The chain is built from TRBV7-2 and TRBJ1-1, with D perhaps matching TRBD1 (6 bases). Germline V gene lookup returns CDR1 SGHTA and CDR2 FQGNSA. The CDR3 is made up of 15 amino acids. Between the trimmed V and J ends, which lost 5 bases and 4 bases, there was a span of 17 bases. The CDR3 loop is CASSRWGGAITEAFF. The CDR3 DNA reads as TGTGCCAGCAGCCGATGGGGGGGCGCGATCACTGAAGCTTTCTTT.

In this sample, this clonotype turned up a few times. The rearrangement joins TRBV5-5 to TRBJ2-6; D gene uncertain. This CDR3 is built from 14 residues. Trimming took off 4 bases at V and 0 bases at J, with 5 bases between the two ends. Germline CDR1 is SGHKS and CDR2 is YYEKEE (reference sequence). The CDR3 loop reads CASSANSGANVLTF. The CDR3 DNA is TGTGCCAGCAGCGCGAACTCTGGGGCCAACGTCCTGACTTTC.

This clonotype was recorded a few times. The chain uses TRBV7-2 and TRBJ1-2, with D perhaps matching TRBD1 (5 bases). V was trimmed by 1 base and J by 2 bases, leaving 14 bases between them. CDR3 length equals 16 residues. The germline gives CDR1 SGHTA, CDR2 FQGNSA. CDR3 sequence reads: CASSLESGAGNYGYTF. Here the CDR3 DNA reads TGTGCCAGCAGCTTAGAGTCCGGGGCGGGAAACTATGGCTACACCTTC.

The chain employs TRBV20-1 and TRBJ1-5, with unresolved D. Trimming cost V 5 bases and J 7 bases, with 12 bases left between them. Germline V lookup: CDR1 DFQATT, CDR2 SNEGSKA (reference sequence). The CDR3 contains 12 residues. Here the CDR3 DNA reads TGCAGTGCTCGACCAGCAAACCAGCCCCAGCATTTT. It is translated as CSARPANQPQHF.

The chain employs TRBV27 and TRBJ2-5; TRBD2 agrees at 10 bases. The end of the DNA fits TRBJ2-1 better, so the J call may be wrong. CDR1 is MNHEY and CDR2 is SMNVEV in the germline V gene (reference sequence). The CDR3 sequence is 16 residues long. DNA for the CDR3: TGTGCCAGCAGTTCCTCTAGCGGGAGTGGTCTGGGTGAGCAGTTCTTC. As protein: CASSSSSGSGLGEQFF.

This rearrangement joins TRBV29-1 to TRBJ2-3; D assignment may be TRBD1 or TRBD2 (5 bases each). This CDR3 spans 12 amino acids. Between the trimmed V and J ends, which lost 3 bases and 8 bases, there was a span of 12 bases. Germline CDR1 SQVTM, CDR2 ANQGSEA. CDR3 region: CSVDGGVVTQYF. CDR3 in DNA: TGCAGCGTTGATGGGGGAGTAGTTACGCAGTATTTT.

The chain is built from TRBV6-5 and TRBJ2-5, with D uncertain. The CDR3 spans 14 residues. The V end was cut by 0 bases, the J end by 7 bases, with 12 bases between. CDR1 and CDR2 from the germline V gene are MNHEY and SVGAGI. The CDR3 reads CASSYSNSLATQYF. The DNA for the CDR3 is TGTGCCAGCAGTTACTCGAACAGTCTGGCGACCCAGTACTTC.

This clonotype has only a few counts. V is TRBV28 and J is TRBJ1-6; TRBD1 might be the D (5 bases). Trimming pared 5 bases from V and 0 bases from J, leaving 14 bases between. The CDR3 is 17 amino acids. Germline-derived CDR1 and CDR2 are MDHEN and SYDVKM. CDR3 amino acids: CASSPVQGSSYNSPLHF. The CDR3 nucleotides read TGTGCCAGCAGTCCCGTCCAGGGAAGCTCCTATAATTCACCCCTCCACTTT.

This chain uses TRBV6-1 with TRBJ2-2; TRBD2 matches at 8 bases. This CDR3 spans 16 amino acids. Losses at the gene ends were 6 bases for V and 1 base for J; bases not matched to a gene: 7. Per the germline V gene, CDR1 is MNHNS and CDR2 is SASEGT. CDR3: CASSLRAGGNTGELFF. CDR3 sequence (DNA): TGTGCCAGCAGCCTACGGGCGGGGGGGAACACCGGGGAGCTGTTTTTT.

The chain couples TRBV5-1 to TRBJ2-5; 7 bases are a match to TRBD2. The CDR3 loop spans 16 amino acids. Losses at the gene ends were 9 bases for V and 2 bases for J; bases not matched to a gene: 16. The V gene's germline CDR1 is SGHRS and CDR2 YFSETQ. DNA of the CDR3: TGCGCCAACAGGAGGATACCGGGACTACCGCAAGAGACCCAGTACTTC. Translation gives CANRRIPGLPQETQYF. Variable domain in full (rest from reference TRBV5-1 and TRBJ2-5): KAGVTQTPRYLIKTRGQQVTLSCSPISGHRSVSWYQQTPGQGLQFLFEYFSETQRNKGNFPGRFSGRQFSNSRSEMNVSTLELGDSALYLCANRRIPGLPQETQYFGPGTRLLVL.

Notes on this clonotype: The CDR3 ends on some other residue instead of the conserved phenylalanine or tryptophan, so this is likely a read error. Because the CDR3's place on the DNA is in doubt, the DNA is left out and the CDR3 is given as listed by TCRdb. This chain joins TRBV5-4 and TRBJ2-5; the table's D call, TRBD2, was not checked against the DNA. CDR1 SGHNT and CDR2 YYREEE come from the germline V gene (reference sequence). The CDR3 numbers 14 amino acids, ends counted. CDR3 protein: CASSSGTSGLVGFL.

This clonotype has more than one count but fewer than ten. The CDR3 nucleotides read TGTGCCAGCAGTTACACCGTACAGGGGGCGGTGGACACCGGGGAGCTGTTTTTT. Encoded protein: CASSYTVQGAVDTGELFF. The chain is built from TRBV6-2 or TRBV6-3 and TRBJ2-2; 9 nucleotides agree with TRBD1. Germline CDR1 is MNHEY and CDR2 is SVGEGT. There are 18 residues in the CDR3. The trim removed 2 bases at V and 3 bases at J, leaving 10 bases unmatched.

V gene TRBV7-2 combines with J gene TRBJ2-1, with TRBD1 matching over 7 bases. Germline V CDR1 and CDR2: SGHTA, FQGNSA. V was pared by 1 base and J by 10 bases, with 13 bases of the junction left unmatched. The CDR3 is 16 residues long. Written as DNA, the CDR3 is TGTGCCAGCAGCTTAGATCGAGTTAACAGGGGTGGGGAGCAGTTCTTC. It translates to CASSLDRVNRGGEQFF. Filled out from reference TRBV7-2 and TRBJ2-1, the complete variable domain reads GAGVSQSPSNKVTEKGKDVELRCDPISGHTALYWYRQSLGQGLEFLIYFQGNSAPDKSGLPSDRFSAERTGGSVSTLTIQRTQQEDSAVYLCASSLDRVNRGGEQFFGPGTRLTVL.

This clonotype was seen more than once but under ten times. CDR3 amino acids: CASSGGFVGVETQYF. The CDR3, as DNA: TGTGCCAGCAGTGGGGGCTTTGTGGGAGTAGAGACCCAGTACTTC. The chain combines TRBV25-1 with TRBJ2-5; tentatively, D is TRBD1 or TRBD2 (5 bases each). V was clipped by 4 bases and J by 4 bases, with 16 bases between them. The CDR3 spans 15 residues. Germline V gene data show CDR1 as MGHDK and CDR2 as SYGVNS.